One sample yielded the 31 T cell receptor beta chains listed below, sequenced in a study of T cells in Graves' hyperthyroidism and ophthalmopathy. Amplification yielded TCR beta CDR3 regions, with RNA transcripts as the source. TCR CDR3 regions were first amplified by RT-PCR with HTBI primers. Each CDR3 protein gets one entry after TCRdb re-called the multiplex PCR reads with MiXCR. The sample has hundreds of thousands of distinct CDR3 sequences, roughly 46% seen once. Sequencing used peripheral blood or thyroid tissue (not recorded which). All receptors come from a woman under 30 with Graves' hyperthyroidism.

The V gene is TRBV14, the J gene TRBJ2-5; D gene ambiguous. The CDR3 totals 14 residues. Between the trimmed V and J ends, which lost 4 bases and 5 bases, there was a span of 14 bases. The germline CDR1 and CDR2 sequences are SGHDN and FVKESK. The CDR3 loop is CASSLIYRLETQYF. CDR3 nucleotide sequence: TGTGCCAGCAGCCTAATATATCGTTTGGAGACCCAGTACTTC.

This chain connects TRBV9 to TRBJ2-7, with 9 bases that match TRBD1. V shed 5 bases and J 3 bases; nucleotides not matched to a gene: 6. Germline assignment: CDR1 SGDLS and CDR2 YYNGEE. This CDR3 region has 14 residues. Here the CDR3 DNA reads TGTGCCAGCAGAATATCGACAGGGGGCTACGAGCAGTACTTC. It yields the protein CASRISTGGYEQYF.

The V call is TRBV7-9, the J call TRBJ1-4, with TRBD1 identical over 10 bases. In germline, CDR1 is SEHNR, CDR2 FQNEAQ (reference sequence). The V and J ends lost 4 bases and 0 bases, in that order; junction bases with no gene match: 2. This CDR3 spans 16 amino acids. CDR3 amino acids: CASSSGTGATNEKLFF. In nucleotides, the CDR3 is TGTGCCAGCAGCTCAGGGACAGGGGCAACTAATGAAAAACTGTTTTTT. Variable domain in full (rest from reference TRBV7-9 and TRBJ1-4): DTGVSQNPRHKITKRGQNVTFRCDPISEHNRLYWYRQTLGQGPEFLTYFQNEAQLEKSRLLSDRFSAERPKGSFSTLEIQRTEQGDSAMYLCASSSGTGATNEKLFFGSGTQLSVL.

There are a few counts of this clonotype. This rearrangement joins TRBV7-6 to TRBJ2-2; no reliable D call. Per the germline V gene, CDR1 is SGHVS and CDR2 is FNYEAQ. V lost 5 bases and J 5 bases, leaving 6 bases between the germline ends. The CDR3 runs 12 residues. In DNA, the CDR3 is TGTGCCAGCAGCCTTATAACCGGGGAGCTGTTTTTT. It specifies CASSLITGELFF.

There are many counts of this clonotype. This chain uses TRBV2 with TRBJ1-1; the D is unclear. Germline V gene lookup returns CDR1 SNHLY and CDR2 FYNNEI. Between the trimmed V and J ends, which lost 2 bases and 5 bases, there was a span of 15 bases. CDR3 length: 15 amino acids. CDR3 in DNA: TGTGCCAGCAGTGAATCCCGGGCCTTGAGGACTGAAGCTTTCTTT. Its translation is CASSESRALRTEAFF.

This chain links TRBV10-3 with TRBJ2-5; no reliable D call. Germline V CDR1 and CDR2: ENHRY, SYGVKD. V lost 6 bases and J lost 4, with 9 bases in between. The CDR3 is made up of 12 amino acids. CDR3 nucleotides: TGTGCCATCAGATTGGGTGGAGAGACCCAGTACTTC. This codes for CAIRLGGETQYF.

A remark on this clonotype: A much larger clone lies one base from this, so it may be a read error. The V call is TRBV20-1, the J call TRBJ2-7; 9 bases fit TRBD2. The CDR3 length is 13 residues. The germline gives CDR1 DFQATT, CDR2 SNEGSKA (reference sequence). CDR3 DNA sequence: TGCAGTGCTAGTAGCGGGAGTGGCTACGAGGAGTACTTC. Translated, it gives CSASSGSGYEEYF.

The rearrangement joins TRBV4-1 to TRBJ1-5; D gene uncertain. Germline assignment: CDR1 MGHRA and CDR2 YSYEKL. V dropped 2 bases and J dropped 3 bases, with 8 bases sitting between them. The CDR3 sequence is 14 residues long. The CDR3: CASSQFHHNQPQHF. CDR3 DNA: TGCGCCAGCAGCCAATTTCACCACAATCAGCCCCAGCATTTT.

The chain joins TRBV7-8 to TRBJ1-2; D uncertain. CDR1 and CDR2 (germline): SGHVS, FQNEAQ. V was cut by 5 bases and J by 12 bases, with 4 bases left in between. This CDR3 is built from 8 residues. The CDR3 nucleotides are TGTGCCAGCAGCCCTGACACCTTC. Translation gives CASSPDTF.

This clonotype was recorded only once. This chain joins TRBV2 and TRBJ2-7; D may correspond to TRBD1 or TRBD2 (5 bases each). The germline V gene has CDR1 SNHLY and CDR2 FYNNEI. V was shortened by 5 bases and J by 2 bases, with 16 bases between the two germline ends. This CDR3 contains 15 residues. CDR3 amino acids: CASSSSRDGAYEQYF. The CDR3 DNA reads TGTGCCAGCAGTTCAAGCCGGGACGGTGCCTACGAGCAGTACTTC.

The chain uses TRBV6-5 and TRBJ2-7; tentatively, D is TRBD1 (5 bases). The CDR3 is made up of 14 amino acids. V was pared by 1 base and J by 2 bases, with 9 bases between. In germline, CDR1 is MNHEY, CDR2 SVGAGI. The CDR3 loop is CASSYWGTTYEQYF. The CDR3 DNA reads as TGTGCCAGCAGTTACTGGGGCACCACCTACGAGCAGTACTTC.

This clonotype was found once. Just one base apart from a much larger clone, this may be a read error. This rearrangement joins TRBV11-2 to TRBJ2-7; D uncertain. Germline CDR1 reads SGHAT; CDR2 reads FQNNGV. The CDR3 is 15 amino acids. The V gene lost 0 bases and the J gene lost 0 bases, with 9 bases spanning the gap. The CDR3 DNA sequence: TGTGCCAGCAGCTTAGACAGGTCAAACTCCTACGAGCAGTACTTC. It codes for CASSLDRSNSYEQYF. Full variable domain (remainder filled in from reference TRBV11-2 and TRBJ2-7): EAGVAQSPRYKIIEKRQSVAFWCNPISGHATLYWYQQILGQGPKLLIQFQNNGVVDDSQLPKDRFSAERLKGVDSTLKIQPAKLEDSAVYLCASSLDRSNSYEQYFGPGTRLTVT.

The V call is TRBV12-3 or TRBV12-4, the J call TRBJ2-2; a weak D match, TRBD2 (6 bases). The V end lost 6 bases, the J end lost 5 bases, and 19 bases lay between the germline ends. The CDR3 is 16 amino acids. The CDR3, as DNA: TGTGCCAGCAGCGGTGGGACTTCCGTTGTTACCGGGGAGCTGTTTTTT. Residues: CASSGGTSVVTGELFF.

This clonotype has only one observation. The CDR3 loop is CASSLGGYRGPSGNTIYF. The CDR3, as DNA: TGTGCCAGCAGCTTAGGGGGTTACAGGGGTCCCTCTGGAAACACCATATATTTT. The rearrangement joins TRBV25-1 to TRBJ1-3; 7 nucleotides align to TRBD1. Germline lookup yields CDR1 MGHDK and CDR2 SYGVNS. The CDR3 consists of 18 residues. The V gene end was trimmed by 6 bases and the J gene end by 0 bases; junction bases not matched to a gene: 14.

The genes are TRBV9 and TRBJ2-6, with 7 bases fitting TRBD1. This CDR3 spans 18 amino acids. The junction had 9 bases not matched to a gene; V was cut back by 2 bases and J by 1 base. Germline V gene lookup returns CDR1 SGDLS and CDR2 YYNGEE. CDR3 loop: CASSVVAGGSSGANVLTF. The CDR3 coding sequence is TGTGCCAGCAGCGTTGTGGCAGGGGGTTCGTCTGGGGCCAACGTCCTGACTTTC.

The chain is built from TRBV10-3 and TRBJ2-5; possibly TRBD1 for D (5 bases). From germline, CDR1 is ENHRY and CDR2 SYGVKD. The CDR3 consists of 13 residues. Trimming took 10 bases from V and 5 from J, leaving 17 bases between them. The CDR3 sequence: CASSPIAGETQYF. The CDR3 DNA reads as TGTGCCAGCAGCCCGATCGCAGGGGAGACCCAGTACTTC.

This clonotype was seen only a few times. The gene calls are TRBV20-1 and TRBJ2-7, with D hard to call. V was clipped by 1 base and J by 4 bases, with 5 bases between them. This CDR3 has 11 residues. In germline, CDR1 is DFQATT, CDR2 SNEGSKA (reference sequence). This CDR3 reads CSARGQYEQYF. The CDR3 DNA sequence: TGCAGTGCTAGAGGCCAATACGAGCAGTACTTC.

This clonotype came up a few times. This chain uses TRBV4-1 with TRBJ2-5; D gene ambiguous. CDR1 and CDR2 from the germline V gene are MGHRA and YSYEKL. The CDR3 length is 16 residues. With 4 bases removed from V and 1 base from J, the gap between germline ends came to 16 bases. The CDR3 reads CASSLALGPGQETQYF. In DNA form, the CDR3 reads TGCGCCAGCAGCCTTGCCCTCGGACCTGGCCAAGAGACCCAGTACTTC.

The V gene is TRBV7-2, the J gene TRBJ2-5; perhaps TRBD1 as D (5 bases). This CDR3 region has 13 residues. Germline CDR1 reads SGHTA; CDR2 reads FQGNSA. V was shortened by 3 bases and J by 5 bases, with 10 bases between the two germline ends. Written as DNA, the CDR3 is TGTGCCAGCAGCTTTAGGGGTTTGGAGACCCAGTACTTC. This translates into CASSFRGLETQYF. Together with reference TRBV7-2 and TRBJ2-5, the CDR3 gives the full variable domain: GAGVSQSPSNKVTEKGKDVELRCDPISGHTALYWYRQSLGQGLEFLIYFQGNSAPDKSGLPSDRFSAERTGGSVSTLTIQRTQQEDSAVYLCASSFRGLETQYFGPGTRLLVL.

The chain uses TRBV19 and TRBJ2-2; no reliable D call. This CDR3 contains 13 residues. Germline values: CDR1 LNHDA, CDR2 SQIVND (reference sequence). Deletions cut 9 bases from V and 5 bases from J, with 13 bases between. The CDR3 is CASLTTTTGELFF. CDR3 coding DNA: TGTGCCAGCCTTACCACAACAACCGGGGAGCTGTTTTTT.

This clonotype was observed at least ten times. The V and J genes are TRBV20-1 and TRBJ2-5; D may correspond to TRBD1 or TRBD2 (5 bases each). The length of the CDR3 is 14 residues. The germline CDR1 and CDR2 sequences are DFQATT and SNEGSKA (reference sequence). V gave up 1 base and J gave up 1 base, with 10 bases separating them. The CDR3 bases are TGCAGTGCTAGAGGGGGACGTATCCAAGAGACCCAGTACTTC. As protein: CSARGGRIQETQYF.

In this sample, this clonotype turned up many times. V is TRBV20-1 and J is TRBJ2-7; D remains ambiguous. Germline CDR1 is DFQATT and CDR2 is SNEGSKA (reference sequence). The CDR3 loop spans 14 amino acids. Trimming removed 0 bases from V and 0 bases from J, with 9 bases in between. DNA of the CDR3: TGCAGTGCTAGAGATTCGGGCCTCTCCTACGAGCAGTACTTC. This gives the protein CSARDSGLSYEQYF.

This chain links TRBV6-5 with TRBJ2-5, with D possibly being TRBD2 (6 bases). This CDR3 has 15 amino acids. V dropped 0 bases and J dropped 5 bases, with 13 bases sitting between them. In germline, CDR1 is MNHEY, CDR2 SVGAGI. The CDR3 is CASSYSALREETQYF. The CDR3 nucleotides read TGTGCCAGCAGTTACTCTGCCCTACGGGAGGAGACCCAGTACTTC.

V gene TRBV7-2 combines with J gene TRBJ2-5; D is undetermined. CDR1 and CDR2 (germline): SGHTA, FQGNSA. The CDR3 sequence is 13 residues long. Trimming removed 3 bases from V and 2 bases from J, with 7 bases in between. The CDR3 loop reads CASSFTQQETQYF. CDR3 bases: TGTGCCAGCAGCTTCACCCAACAAGAGACCCAGTACTTC.

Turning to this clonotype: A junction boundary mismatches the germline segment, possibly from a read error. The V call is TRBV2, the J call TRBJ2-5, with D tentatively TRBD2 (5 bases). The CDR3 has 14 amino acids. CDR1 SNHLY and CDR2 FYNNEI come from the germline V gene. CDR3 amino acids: CASSFPTGKETQCF. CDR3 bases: TGTGCCAGCAGTTTCCCCACCGGGAAAGAGACCCAGTGCTTC.

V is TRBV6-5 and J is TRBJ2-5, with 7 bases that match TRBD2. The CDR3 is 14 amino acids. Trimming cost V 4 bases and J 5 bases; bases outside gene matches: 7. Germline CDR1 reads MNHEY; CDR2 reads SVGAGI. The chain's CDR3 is CASSLGSSGETQYF. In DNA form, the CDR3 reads TGTGCCAGCAGTTTGGGGAGTAGCGGGGAGACCCAGTACTTC.

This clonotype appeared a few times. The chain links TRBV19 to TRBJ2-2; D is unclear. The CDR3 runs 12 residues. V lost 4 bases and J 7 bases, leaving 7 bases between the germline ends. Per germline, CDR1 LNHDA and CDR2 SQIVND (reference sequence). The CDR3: CASSKGSGELFF. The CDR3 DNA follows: TGTGCCAGTAGTAAGGGAAGCGGGGAGCTGTTTTTT.

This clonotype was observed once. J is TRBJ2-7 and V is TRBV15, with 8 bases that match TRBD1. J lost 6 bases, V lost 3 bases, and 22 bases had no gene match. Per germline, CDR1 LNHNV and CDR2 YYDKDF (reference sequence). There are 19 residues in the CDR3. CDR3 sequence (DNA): TGTGCCACCAGCAGCGACGGTTGGTCTACCGGGACAGGCCCTGGCGAGCAGTACTTC. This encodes CATSSDGWSTGTGPGEQYF.

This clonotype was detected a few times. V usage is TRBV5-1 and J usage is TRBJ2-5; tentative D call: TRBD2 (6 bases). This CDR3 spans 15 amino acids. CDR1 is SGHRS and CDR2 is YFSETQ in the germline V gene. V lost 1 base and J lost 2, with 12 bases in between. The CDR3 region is CASSLHTAGQETQYF. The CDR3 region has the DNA TGCGCCAGCAGCTTGCACACGGCGGGACAAGAGACCCAGTACTTC.

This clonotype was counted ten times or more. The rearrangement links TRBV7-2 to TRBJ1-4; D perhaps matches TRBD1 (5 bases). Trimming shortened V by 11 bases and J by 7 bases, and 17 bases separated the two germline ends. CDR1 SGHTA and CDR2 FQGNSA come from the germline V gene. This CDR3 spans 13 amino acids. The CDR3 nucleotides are TGTGCCGTTTCCGGGACCTGGGGTGAAAAACTGTTTTTT. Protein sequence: CAVSGTWGEKLFF. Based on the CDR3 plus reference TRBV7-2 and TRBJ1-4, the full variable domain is GAGVSQSPSNKVTEKGKDVELRCDPISGHTALYWYRQSLGQGLEFLIYFQGNSAPDKSGLPSDRFSAERTGGSVSTLTIQRTQQEDSAVYLCAVSGTWGEKLFFGSGTQLSVL.

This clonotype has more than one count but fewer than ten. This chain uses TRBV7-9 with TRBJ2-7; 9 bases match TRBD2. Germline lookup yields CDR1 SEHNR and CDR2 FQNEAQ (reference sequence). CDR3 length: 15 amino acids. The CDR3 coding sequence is TGTGCACTGGACGGTTGGCGGGAGGGCAGGAACGAGCAGTACTTC. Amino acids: CALDGWREGRNEQYF.